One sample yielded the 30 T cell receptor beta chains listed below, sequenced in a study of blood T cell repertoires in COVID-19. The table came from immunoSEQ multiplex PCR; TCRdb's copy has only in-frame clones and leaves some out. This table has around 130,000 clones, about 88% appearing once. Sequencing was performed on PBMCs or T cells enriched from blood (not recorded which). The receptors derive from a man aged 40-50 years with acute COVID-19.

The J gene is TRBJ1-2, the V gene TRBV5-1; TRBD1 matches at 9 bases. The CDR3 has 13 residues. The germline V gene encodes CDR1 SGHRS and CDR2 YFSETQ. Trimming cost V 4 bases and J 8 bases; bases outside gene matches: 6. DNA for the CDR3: TGCGCCAGCAGCCCGGACAGGGGCTGGGGCTACACCTTC. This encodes CASSPDRGWGYTF.

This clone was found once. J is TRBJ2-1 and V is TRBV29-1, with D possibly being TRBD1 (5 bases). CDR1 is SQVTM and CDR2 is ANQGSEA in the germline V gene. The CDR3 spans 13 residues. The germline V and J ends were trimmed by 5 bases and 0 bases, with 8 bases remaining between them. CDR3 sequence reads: CSVRGISYNEQFF. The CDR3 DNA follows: TGCAGCGTTAGGGGTATCTCCTACAATGAGCAGTTCTTC.

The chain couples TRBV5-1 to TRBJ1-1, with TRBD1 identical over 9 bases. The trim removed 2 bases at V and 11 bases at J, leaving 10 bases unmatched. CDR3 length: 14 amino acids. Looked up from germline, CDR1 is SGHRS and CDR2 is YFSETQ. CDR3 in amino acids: CASSLQPGQGSAFF. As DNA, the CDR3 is TGCGCCAGCAGCTTACAGCCGGGACAGGGTAGTGCTTTCTTT.

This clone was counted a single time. The CDR3 sequence: CASSVGGGDLRDEQFF. In DNA, the CDR3 is TGTGCCAGCAGCGTAGGGGGTGGGGACTTAAGGGATGAGCAGTTCTTC. The chain joins TRBV9 to TRBJ2-1, with D tentatively TRBD2 (6 bases). Germline CDR1 and CDR2: SGDLS and YYNGEE. The V end lost 0 bases, the J end lost 8 bases, and 18 bases lay between the germline ends. The CDR3 runs 16 residues.

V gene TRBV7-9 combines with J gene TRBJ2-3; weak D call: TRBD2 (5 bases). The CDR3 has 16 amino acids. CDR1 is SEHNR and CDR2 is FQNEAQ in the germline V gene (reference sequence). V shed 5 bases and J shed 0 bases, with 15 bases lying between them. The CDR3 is CASSPRVAESTDTQYF. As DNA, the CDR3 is TGTGCCAGCAGCCCGAGGGTAGCAGAGAGCACAGATACGCAGTATTTT.

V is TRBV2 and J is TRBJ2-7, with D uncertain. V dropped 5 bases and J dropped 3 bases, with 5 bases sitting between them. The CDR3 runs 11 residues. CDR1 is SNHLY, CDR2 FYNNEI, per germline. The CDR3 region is CASSFYYEQYF. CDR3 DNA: TGTGCCAGCAGTTTCTACTACGAGCAGTACTTC. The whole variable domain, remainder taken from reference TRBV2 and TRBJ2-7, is EPEVTQTPSHQVTQMGQEVILRCVPISNHLYFYWYRQILGQKVEFLVSFYNNEISEKSEIFDDQFSVERPDGSNFTLKIRSTKLEDSAMYFCASSFYYEQYFGPGTRLTVT.

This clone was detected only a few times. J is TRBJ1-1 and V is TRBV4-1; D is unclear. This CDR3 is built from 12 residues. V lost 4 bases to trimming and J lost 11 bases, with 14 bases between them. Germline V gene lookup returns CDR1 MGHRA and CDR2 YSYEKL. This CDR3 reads CASSREAGMAFF. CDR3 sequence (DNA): TGCGCCAGCAGCCGGGAGGCTGGGATGGCTTTCTTT.

CDR3 nucleotides: TGTGCCAGCAGTTCTCCAGGGGGCTTGGAGACCCAGTACTTC. Its translation is CASSSPGGLETQYF. The genes are TRBV28 and TRBJ2-5; 8 bases align to TRBD1. V gave up 4 bases and J gave up 5 bases; unmatched junction bases: 6. This CDR3 has 14 amino acids. Germline assignment: CDR1 MDHEN and CDR2 SYDVKM.

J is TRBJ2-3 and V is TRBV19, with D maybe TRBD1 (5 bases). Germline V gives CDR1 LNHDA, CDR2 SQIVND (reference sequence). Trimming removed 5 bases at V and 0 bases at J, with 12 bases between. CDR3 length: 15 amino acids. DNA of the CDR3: TGTGCCAGTAGTCCTAGGCAGGGAAGCACAGATACGCAGTATTTT. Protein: CASSPRQGSTDTQYF.

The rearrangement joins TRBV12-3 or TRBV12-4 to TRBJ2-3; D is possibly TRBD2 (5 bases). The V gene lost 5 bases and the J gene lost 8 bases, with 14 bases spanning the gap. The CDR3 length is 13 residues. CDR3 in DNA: TGTGCCAGCAGTGTACTAGGGTCGGGTACGCAGTATTTT. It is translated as CASSVLGSGTQYF.

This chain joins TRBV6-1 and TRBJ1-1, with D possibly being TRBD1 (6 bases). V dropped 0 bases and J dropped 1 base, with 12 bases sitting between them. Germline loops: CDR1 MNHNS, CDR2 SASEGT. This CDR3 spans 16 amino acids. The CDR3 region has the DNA TGTGCCAGCAGTGAAGCCCCCTTGACAGGGAACACTGAAGCTTTCTTT. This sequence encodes CASSEAPLTGNTEAFF.

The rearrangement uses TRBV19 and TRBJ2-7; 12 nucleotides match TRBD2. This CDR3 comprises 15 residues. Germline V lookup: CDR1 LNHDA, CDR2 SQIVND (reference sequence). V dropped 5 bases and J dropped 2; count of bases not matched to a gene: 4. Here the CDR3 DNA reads TGTGCCAGTAGTCGTTCTAGCGGGGGGGCCTACGAGCAGTACTTC. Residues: CASSRSSGGAYEQYF.

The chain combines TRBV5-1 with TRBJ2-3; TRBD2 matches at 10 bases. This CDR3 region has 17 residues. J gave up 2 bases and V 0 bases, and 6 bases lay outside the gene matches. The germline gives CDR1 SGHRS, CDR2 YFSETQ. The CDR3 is CASSLGSGGSITDTQYF. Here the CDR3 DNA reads TGCGCCAGCAGCTTGGGTAGCGGGGGGTCTATCACAGATACGCAGTATTTT.

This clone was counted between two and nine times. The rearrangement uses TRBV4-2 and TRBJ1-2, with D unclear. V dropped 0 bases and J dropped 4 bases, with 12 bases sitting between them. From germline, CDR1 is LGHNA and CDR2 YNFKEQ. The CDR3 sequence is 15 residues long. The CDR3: CASSQDSPVPYGYTF. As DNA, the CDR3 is TGTGCCAGCAGCCAAGATTCCCCGGTCCCCTATGGCTACACCTTC.

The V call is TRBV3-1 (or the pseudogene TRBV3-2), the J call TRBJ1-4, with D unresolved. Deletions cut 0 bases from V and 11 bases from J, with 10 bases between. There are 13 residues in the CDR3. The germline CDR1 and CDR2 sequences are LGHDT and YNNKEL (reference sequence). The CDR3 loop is CASSQERTGKLFF. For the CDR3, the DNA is TGTGCCAGCAGCCAAGAACGAACCGGGAAACTGTTTTTT.

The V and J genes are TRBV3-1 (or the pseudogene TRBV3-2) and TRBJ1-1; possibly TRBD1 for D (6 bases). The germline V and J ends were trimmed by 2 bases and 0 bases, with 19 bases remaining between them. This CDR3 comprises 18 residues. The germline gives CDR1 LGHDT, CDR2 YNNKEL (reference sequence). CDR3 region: CASSQKGHYRVMNTEAFF. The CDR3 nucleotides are TGTGCCAGCAGCCAAAAAGGCCATTACAGGGTTATGAACACTGAAGCTTTCTTT.

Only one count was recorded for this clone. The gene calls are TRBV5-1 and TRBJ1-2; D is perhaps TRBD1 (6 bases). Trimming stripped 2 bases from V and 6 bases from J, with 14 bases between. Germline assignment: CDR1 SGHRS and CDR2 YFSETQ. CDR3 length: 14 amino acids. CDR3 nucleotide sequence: TGCGCCAGCAGCTTCGAACAGGGTACGAATGGCTACACCTTC. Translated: CASSFEQGTNGYTF. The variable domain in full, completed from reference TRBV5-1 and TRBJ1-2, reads KAGVTQTPRYLIKTRGQQVTLSCSPISGHRSVSWYQQTPGQGLQFLFEYFSETQRNKGNFPGRFSGRQFSNSRSEMNVSTLELGDSALYLCASSFEQGTNGYTFGSGTRLTVV.

The CDR3 DNA reads TGTGCCAGCAGATACATACAGGGGGGCTGGCGCAATGAGCAGTTCTTC. It encodes CASRYIQGGWRNEQFF. V gene TRBV6-5 combines with J gene TRBJ2-1, with 8 bases aligning to TRBD1. V shed 6 bases, J shed 6 bases, and the junction held 13 bases outside the gene matches. Per the germline V gene, CDR1 is MNHEY and CDR2 is SVGAGI. The CDR3 is made up of 16 amino acids.

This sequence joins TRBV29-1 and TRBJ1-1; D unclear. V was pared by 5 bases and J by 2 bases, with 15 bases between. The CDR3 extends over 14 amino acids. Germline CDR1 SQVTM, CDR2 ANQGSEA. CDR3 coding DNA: TGCAGCGTTATAGAGGAGTTTTTAAACACTGAAGCTTTCTTT. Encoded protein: CSVIEEFLNTEAFF.

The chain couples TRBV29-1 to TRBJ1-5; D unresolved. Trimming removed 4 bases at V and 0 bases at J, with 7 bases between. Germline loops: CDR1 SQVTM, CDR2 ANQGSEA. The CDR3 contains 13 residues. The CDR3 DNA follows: TGCAGCGTTGTGACGGGTAGCAATCAGCCCCAGCATTTT. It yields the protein CSVVTGSNQPQHF.

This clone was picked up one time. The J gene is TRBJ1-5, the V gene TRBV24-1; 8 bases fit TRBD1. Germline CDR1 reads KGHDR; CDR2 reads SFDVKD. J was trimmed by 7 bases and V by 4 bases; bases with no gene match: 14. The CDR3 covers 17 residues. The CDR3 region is CATSDARTGNVRQPQHF. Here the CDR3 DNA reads TGTGCCACCAGTGACGCTCGGACAGGGAATGTCAGGCAGCCCCAGCATTTT.

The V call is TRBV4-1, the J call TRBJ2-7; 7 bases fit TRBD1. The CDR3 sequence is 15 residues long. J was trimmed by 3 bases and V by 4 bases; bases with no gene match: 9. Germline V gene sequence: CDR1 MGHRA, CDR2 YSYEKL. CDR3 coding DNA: TGCGCCAGCAGCCTCCGAGGGGACAGCAACTACGAGCAGTACTTC. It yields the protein CASSLRGDSNYEQYF.

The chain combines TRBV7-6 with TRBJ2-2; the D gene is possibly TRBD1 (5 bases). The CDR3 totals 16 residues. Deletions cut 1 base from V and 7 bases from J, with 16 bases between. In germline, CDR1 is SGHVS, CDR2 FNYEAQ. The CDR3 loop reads CASSLGGQGDGGELFF. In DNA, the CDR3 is TGTGCCAGCAGCTTAGGTGGTCAGGGTGATGGCGGGGAGCTGTTTTTT.

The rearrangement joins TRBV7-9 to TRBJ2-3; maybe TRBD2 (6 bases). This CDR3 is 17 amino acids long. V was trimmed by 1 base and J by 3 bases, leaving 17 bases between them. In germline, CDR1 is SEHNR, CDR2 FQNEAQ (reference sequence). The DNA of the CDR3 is TGTGCCAGCAGCTTAGGCCGGGCGGGAATCCCAACAGATACGCAGTATTTT. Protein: CASSLGRAGIPTDTQYF.

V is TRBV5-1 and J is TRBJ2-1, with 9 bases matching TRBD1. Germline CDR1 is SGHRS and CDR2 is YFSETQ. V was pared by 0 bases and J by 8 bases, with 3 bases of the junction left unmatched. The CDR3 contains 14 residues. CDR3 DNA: TGCGCCAGCAGCTTGGGAGGGACAGGGCATGAGCAGTTCTTC. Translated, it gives CASSLGGTGHEQFF.

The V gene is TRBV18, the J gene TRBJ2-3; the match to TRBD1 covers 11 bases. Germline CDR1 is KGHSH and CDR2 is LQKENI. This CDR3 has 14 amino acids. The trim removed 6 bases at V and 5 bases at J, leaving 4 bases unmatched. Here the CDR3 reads CASSGQGAGDTQYF. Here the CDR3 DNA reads TGTGCCAGCTCCGGACAGGGGGCGGGAGATACGCAGTATTTT.

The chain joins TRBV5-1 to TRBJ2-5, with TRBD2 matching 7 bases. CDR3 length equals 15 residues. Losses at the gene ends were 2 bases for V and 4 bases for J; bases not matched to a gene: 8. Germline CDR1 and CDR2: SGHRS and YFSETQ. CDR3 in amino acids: CASSLSGEVRETQYF. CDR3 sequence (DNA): TGCGCCAGCAGCTTAAGCGGGGAGGTTAGAGAGACCCAGTACTTC. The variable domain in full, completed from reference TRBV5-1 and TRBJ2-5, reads KAGVTQTPRYLIKTRGQQVTLSCSPISGHRSVSWYQQTPGQGLQFLFEYFSETQRNKGNFPGRFSGRQFSNSRSEMNVSTLELGDSALYLCASSLSGEVRETQYFGPGTRLLVL.

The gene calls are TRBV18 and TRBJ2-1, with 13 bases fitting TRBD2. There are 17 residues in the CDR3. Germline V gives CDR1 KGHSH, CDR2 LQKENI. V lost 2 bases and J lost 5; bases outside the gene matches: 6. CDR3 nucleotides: TGTGCCAGCTCACCAGGGTGGGGACTAGCGGGGAACAATGAGCAGTTCTTC. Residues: CASSPGWGLAGNNEQFF.

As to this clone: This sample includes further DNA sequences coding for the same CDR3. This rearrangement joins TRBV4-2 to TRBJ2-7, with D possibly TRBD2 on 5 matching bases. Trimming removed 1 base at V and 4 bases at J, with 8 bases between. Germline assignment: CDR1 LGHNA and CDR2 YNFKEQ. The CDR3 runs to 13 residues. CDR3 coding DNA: TGTGCCAGCAGCCAAGCCGGGGAGTACGAGCAGTACTTC. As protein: CASSQAGEYEQYF.

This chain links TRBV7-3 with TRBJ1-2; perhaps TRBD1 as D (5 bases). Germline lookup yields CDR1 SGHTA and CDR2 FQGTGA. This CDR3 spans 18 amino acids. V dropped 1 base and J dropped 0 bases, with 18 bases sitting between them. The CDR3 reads CASSLIYNRFETNYGYTF. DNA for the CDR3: TGTGCCAGCAGCTTAATATATAACAGGTTTGAGACTAACTATGGCTACACCTTC.